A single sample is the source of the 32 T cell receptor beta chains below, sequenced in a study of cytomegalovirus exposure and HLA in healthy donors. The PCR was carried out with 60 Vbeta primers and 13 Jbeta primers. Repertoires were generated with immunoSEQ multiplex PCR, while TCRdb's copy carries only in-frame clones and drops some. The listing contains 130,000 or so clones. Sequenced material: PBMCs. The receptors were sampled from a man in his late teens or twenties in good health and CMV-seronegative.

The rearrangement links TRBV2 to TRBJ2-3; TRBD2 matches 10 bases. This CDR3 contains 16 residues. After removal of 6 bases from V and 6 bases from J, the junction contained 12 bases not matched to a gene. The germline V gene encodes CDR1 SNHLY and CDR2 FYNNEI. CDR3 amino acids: CASRMLAGGEGDTQYF. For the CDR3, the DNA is TGTGCCAGCAGGATGTTAGCGGGGGGCGAGGGGGATACGCAGTATTTT.

CDR3 in amino acids: CASSLETGRSYEQYF. CDR3 bases: TGCGCCAGCAGCTTGGAGACAGGGCGCTCCTACGAGCAGTACTTC. J is TRBJ2-5 and V is TRBV5-1; TRBD1 agrees at 7 bases. The DNA matches TRBJ2-7 better at its end, which makes the J call doubtful. Looked up from germline, CDR1 is SGHRS and CDR2 is YFSETQ. The CDR3 covers 15 residues.

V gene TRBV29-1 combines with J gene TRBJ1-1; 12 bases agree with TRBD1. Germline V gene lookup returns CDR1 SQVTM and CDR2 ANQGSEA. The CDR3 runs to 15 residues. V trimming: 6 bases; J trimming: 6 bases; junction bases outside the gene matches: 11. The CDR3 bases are TGCAGCGTGGATCAGAGGGGACAGGGGGCGCCTGAAGCTTTCTTT. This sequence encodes CSVDQRGQGAPEAFF.

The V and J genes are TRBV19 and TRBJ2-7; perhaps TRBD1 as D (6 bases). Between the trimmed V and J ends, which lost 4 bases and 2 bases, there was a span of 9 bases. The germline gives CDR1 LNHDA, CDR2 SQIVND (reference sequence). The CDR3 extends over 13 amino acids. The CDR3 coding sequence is TGTGCCAGTAGTAGAAGGGACACCTACGAGCAGTACTTC. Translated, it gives CASSRRDTYEQYF. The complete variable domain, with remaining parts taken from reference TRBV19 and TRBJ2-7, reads DGGITQSPKYLFRKEGQNVTLSCEQNLNHDAMYWYRQDPGQGLRLIYYSQIVNDFQKGDIAEGYSVSREKKESFPLTVTSAQKNPTAFYLCASSRRDTYEQYFGPGTRLTVT.

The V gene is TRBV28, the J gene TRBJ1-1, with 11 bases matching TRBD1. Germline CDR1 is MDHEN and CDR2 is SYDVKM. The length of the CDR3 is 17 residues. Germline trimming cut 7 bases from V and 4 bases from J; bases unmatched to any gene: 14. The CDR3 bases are TGTGCCAGCACCCTACGGACAGGGGGCTTCCTTGGCACTGAAGCTTTCTTT. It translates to CASTLRTGGFLGTEAFF. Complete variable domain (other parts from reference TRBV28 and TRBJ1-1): DVKVTQSSRYLVKRTGEKVFLECVQDMDHENMFWYRQDPGLGLRLIYFSYDVKMKEKGDIPEGYSVSREKKERFSLILESASTNQTSMYLCASTLRTGGFLGTEAFFGQGTRLTVV.

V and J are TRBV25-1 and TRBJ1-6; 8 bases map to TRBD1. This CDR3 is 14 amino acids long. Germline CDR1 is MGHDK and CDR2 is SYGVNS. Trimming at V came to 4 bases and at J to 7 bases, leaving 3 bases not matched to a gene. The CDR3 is CASSATGGNSPLHF. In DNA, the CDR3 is TGTGCCAGCAGTGCAACAGGGGGGAATTCACCCCTCCACTTT.

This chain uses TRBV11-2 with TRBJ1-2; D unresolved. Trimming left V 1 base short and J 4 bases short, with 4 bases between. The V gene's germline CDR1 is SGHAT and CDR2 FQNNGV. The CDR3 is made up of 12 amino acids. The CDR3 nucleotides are TGTGCCAGCAGCTTAGCGGGCTATGGCTACACCTTC. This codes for CASSLAGYGYTF.

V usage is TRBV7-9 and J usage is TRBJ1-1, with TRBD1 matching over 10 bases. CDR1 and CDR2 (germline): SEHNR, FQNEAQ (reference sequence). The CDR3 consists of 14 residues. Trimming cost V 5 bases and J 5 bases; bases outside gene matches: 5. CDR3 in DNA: TGTGCCAGCAGCGTCGACAGGGGGCGGACTGAAGCTTTCTTT. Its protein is CASSVDRGRTEAFF.

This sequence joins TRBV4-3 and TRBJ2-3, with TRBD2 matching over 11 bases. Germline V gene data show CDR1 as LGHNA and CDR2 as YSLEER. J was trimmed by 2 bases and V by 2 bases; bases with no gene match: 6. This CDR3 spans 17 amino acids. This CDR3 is CASSQTLAGGPTDTQYF. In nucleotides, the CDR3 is TGCGCCAGCAGCCAAACTTTAGCGGGGGGGCCCACAGATACGCAGTATTTT.

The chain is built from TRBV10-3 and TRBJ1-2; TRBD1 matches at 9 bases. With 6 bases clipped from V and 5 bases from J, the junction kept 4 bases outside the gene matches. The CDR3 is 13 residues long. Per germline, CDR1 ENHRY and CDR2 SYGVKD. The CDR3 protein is CAISPGQGYGYTF. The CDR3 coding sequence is TGTGCCATCAGCCCGGGACAGGGATATGGCTACACCTTC.

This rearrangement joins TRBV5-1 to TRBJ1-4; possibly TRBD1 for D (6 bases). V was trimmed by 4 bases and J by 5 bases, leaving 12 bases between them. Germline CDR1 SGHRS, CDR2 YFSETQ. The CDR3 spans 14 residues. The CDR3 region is CASSQDSTNEKLFF. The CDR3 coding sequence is TGCGCCAGCAGCCAGGACAGTACGAATGAAAAACTGTTTTTT. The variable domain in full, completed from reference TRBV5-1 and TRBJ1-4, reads KAGVTQTPRYLIKTRGQQVTLSCSPISGHRSVSWYQQTPGQGLQFLFEYFSETQRNKGNFPGRFSGRQFSNSRSEMNVSTLELGDSALYLCASSQDSTNEKLFFGSGTQLSVL.

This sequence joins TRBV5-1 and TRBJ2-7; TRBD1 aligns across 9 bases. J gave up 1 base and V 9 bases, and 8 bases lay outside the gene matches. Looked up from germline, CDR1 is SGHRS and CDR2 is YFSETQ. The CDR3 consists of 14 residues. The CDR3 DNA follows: TGCGCCACAAAAGAGGGACAGGGATCCTACGAGCAGTACTTC. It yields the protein CATKEGQGSYEQYF.

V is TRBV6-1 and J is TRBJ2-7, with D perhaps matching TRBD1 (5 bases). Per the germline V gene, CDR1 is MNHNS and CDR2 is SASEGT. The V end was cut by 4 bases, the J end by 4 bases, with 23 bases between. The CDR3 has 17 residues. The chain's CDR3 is CASSGSSPGMVGYEQYF. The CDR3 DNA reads TGTGCCAGCAGTGGGTCCTCGCCAGGGATGGTCGGGTACGAGCAGTACTTC.

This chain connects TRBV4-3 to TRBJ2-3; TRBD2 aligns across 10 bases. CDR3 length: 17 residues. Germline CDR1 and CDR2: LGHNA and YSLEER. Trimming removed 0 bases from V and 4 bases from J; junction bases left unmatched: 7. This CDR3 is CASSQEFTLAGSDTQYF. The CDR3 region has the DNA TGCGCCAGCAGCCAAGAATTTACACTAGCGGGGTCAGATACGCAGTATTTT.

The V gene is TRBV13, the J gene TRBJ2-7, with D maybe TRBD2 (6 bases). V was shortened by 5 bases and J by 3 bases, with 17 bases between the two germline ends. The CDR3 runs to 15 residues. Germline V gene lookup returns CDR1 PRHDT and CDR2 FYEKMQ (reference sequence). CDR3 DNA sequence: TGTGCCAGCAGCCCCCAGCGGGTAGCAGGCTACGAGCAGTACTTC. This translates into CASSPQRVAGYEQYF.

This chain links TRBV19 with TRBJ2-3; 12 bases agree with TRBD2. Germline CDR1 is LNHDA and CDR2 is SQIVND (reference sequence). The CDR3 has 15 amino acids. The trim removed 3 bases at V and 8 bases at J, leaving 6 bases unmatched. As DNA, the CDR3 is TGTGCCAGTAGTATGCTAGCGGGAGGGGAACCTACGCAGTATTTT. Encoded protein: CASSMLAGGEPTQYF.

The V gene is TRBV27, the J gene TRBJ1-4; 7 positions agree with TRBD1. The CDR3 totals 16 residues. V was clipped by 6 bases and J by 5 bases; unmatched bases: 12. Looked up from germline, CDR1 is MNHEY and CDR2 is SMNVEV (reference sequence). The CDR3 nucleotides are TGTGCCAGCAGACATGTACCGGGACAGATAAATGAAAAACTGTTTTTT. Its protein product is CASRHVPGQINEKLFF.

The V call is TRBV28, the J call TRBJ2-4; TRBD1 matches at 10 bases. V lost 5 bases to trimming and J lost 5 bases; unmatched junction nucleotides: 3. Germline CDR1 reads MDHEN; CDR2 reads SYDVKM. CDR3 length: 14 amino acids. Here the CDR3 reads CASSPGTGENIQYF. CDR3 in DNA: TGTGCCAGCAGTCCCGGGACAGGGGAAAACATTCAGTACTTC.

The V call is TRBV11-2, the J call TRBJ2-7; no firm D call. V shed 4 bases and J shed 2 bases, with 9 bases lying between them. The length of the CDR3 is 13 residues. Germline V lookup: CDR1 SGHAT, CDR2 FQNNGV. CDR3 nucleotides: TGTGCCAGCAGCTCCCACACCACCTACGAGCAGTACTTC. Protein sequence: CASSSHTTYEQYF.

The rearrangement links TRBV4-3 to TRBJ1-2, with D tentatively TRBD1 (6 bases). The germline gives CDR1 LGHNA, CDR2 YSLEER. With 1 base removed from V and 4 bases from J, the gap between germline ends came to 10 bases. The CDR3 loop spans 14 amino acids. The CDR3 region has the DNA TGCGCCAGCAGCCAAGCCTCAGGGGTCTATGGCTACACCTTC. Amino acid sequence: CASSQASGVYGYTF.

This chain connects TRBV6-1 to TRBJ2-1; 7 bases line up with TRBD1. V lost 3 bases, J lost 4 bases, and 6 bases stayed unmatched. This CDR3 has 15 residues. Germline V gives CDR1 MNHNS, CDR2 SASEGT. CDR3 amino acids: CASSDRQGWYNEQFF. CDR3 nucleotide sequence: TGTGCCAGCAGTGATAGACAGGGTTGGTACAATGAGCAGTTCTTC.

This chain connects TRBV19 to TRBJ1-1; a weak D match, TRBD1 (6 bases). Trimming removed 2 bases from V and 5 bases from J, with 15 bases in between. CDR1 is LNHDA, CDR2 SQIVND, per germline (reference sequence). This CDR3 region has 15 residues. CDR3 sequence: CASSILGRGQTEAFF. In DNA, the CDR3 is TGTGCCAGTAGTATACTAGGACGAGGACAGACTGAAGCTTTCTTT. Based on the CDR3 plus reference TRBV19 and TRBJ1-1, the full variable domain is DGGITQSPKYLFRKEGQNVTLSCEQNLNHDAMYWYRQDPGQGLRLIYYSQIVNDFQKGDIAEGYSVSREKKESFPLTVTSAQKNPTAFYLCASSILGRGQTEAFFGQGTRLTVV.

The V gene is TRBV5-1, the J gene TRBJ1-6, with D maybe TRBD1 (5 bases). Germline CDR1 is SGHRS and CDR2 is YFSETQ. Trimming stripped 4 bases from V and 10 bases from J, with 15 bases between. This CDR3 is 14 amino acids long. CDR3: CASSGAGFSSPLHF. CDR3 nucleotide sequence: TGCGCCAGCAGCGGCGCAGGGTTTAGCTCACCCCTCCACTTT.

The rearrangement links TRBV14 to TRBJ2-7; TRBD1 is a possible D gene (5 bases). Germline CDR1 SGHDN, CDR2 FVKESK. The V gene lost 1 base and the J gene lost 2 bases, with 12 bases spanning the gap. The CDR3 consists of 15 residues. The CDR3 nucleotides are TGTGCCAGCAGCCAAGTTCAGGGAAGCCCCTACGAGCAGTACTTC. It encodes CASSQVQGSPYEQYF.

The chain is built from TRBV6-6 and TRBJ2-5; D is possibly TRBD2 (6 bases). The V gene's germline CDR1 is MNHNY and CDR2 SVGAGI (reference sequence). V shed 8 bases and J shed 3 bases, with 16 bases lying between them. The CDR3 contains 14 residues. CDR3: CASRRRTGEETQYF. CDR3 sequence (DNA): TGTGCCAGCCGGCGTAGGACGGGGGAAGAGACCCAGTACTTC.

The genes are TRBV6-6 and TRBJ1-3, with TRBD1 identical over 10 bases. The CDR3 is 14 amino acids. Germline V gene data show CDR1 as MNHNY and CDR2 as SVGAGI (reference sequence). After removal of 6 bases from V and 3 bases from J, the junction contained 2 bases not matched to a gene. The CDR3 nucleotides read TGTGCCAGCAGAGGGGACAGGGGTGGAAACACCATATATTTT. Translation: CASRGDRGGNTIYF.

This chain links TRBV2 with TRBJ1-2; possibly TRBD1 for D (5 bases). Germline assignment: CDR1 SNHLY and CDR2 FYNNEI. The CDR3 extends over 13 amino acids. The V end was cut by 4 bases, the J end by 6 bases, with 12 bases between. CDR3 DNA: TGTGCCAGCAGTGGGAGACCAGGGAATGGCTACACCTTC. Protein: CASSGRPGNGYTF.

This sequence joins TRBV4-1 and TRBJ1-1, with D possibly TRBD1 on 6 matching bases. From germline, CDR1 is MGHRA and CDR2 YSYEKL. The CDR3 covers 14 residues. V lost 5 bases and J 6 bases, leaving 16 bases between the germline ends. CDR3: CASSSRDTGSEAFF. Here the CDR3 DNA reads TGCGCCAGCAGCTCCCGGGACACGGGCTCTGAAGCTTTCTTT.

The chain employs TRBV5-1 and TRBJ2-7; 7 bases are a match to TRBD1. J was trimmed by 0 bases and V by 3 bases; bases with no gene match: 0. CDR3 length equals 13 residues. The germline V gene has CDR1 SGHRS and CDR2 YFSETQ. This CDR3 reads CASSYRGSYEQYF. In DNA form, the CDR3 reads TGCGCCAGCAGCTACAGGGGCTCCTACGAGCAGTACTTC.

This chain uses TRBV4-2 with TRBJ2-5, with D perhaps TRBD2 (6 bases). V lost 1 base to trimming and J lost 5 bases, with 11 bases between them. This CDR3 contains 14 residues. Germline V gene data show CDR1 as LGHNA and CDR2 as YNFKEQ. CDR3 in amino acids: CASSQAQEGETQYF. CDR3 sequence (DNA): TGTGCCAGCAGCCAAGCTCAGGAGGGGGAGACCCAGTACTTC.

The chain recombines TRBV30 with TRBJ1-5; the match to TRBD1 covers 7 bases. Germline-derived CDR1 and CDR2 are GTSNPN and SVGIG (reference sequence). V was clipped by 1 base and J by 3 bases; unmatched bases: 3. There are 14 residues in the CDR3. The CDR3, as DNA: TGTGCCTGGAGTGGGGACAGCAACAATCAGCCCCAGCATTTT. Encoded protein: CAWSGDSNNQPQHF.

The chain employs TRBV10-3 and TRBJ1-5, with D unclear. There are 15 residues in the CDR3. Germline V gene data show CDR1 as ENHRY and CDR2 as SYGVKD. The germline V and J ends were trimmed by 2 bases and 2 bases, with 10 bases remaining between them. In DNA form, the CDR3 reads TGTGCCATCAGTGAGAGAGGTTTTGGCAATCAGCCCCAGCATTTT. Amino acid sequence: CAISERGFGNQPQHF.